Here is one T cell receptor beta chain with its context. The antigen is unknown. Germline and junction disagree at one end, which may indicate a read error. These data come from a study of T cells after yellow fever vaccination. From germline, CDR1 is SGDLS and CDR2 YYNGEE. CDR3 size: 18 residues. The authors made TCR cDNA by 5'RACE template switching, adding a universal primer site and UMIs. TCRdb re-called the 5' RACE reads with MiXCR, one entry per CDR3 protein. The table includes some 600,000 distinct CDR3 sequences, 10% to 15% detected once. General study findings and limits: Primary-vaccination clones mostly resurfaced post-booster (about 95% CD4, just under 90% CD8). Clonotypes found in both CD4 and CD8 compartments made up a small share.

This receptor was taken from a man in his thirties or forties who received the YFV17D yellow fever vaccine. V and J are TRBV9 and TRBJ2-1; D is perhaps TRBD2 (6 bases). The sequences come from PBMCs, collected on the day of the yellow fever booster vaccination. CDR3 sequence reads: CASSVGLGEGGSKNELFF. The CDR3 nucleotides read TGTGCCAGCAGCGTAGGTTTGGGTGAGGGAGGTAGTAAAAATGAGCTGTTCTTC.